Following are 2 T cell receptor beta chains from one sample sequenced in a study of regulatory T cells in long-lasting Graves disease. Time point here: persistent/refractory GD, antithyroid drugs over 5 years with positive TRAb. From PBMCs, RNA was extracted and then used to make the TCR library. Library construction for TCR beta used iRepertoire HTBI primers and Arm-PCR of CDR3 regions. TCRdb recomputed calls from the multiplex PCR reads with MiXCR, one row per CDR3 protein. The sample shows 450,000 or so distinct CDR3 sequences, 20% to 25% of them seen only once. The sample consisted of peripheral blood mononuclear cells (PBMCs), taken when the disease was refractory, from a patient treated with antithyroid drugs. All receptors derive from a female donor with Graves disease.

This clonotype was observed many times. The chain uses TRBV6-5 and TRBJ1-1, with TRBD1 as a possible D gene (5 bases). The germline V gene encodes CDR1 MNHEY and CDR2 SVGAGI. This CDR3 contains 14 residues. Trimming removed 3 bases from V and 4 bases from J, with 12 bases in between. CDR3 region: CASSYSSGRTEAFF. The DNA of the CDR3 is TGTGCCAGCAGTTATTCATCGGGGCGCACTGAAGCTTTCTTT.

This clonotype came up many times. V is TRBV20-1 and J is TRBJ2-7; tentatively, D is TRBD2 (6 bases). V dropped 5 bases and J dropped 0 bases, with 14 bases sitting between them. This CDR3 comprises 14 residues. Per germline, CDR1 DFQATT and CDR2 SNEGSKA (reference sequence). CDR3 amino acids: CSALASRSSYEQYF. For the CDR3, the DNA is TGCAGTGCTCTAGCGAGTCGAAGCTCCTACGAGCAGTACTTC.